This TCR beta chain was obtained from a study of blood T cell repertoires in COVID-19. Study-level information: There were acute and convalescent COVID-19 samples, and they came from the United States, Italy and Spain.

In the original workflow: From reference gene primer amplification, estimates of nucleated cell counts were derived. Some clones are missing from TCRdb's copy, which holds only in-frame ones; the method was immunoSEQ multiplex PCR. V, J and clone size are taken as reported in that table, and D and trimming were inferred from the DNA itself. The sample has 110,000 or so clones, about four fifths seen once; the top ten hold around 8%. Concerning this clone: A read error may account for a junction end that differs from germline.

The CDR3 length is 14 residues. Per germline, CDR1 SGHTS and CDR2 YDEGEE. The chain joins TRBV5-8 to TRBJ1-6; 10 bases match TRBD1. Sequenced input: peripheral blood. The sequence derives from a woman aged 40-49 years with acute or convalescent COVID-19. CDR3 nucleotide sequence: TGTGCCAGCAGTTTGGGACAGGGGAACTCACCCCTCCACTTT. It is translated as CASSLGQGNSPLHF.